Below are 17 T cell receptor beta chains sequenced from a single sample in a study of blood T cell repertoires in COVID-19. Data came from immunoSEQ multiplex PCR; TCRdb stores just in-frame clones and leaves some out. This table has approximately 250,000 clones, around 84% appearing once. The sample was peripheral blood. The receptors here all came from a man aged 55 to 70 with acute or convalescent COVID-19.

The CDR3 DNA sequence: TGTGCCAGCAGTCCACTAGCGGGGGGGCCGGAAGATACGCAGTATTTT. This gives the protein CASSPLAGGPEDTQYF. This chain connects TRBV25-1 to TRBJ2-3, with 13 bases matching TRBD2. The V gene end was trimmed by 5 bases and the J gene end by 5 bases; junction bases not matched to a gene: 7. Looked up from germline, CDR1 is MGHDK and CDR2 is SYGVNS. The CDR3 has 16 amino acids.

The chain joins TRBV9 to TRBJ2-5, with TRBD1 identical over 9 bases. There are 15 residues in the CDR3. V trimming: 3 bases; J trimming: 5 bases; junction bases outside the gene matches: 8. Per germline, CDR1 SGDLS and CDR2 YYNGEE. The CDR3 sequence: CASSETGGSWETQYF. The CDR3 DNA reads as TGTGCCAGCAGCGAAACAGGGGGCTCATGGGAGACCCAGTACTTC.

This chain links TRBV19 with TRBJ1-1; no definite D call. Trimming cost V 3 bases and J 0 bases, with 11 bases left between them. The CDR3 sequence is 15 residues long. Germline-derived CDR1 and CDR2 are LNHDA and SQIVND (reference sequence). The CDR3 DNA sequence: TGTGCCAGTAGTATTTTAAGTCGGGTGAACACTGAAGCTTTCTTT. Translating gives CASSILSRVNTEAFF.

This chain uses TRBV10-3 with TRBJ1-4; the match to TRBD1 covers 8 bases. This CDR3 has 13 residues. V shed 11 bases and J 3 bases; nucleotides not matched to a gene: 5. Germline loops: CDR1 ENHRY, CDR2 SYGVKD. The CDR3 DNA reads TGTGCCGTACAGGGGGGAGCTAATGAAAAACTGTTTTTT. Its protein product is CAVQGGANEKLFF.

The gene calls are TRBV5-6 and TRBJ2-5, with 8 bases that match TRBD2. The CDR3 is 18 residues long. Germline loops: CDR1 SGHDT, CDR2 YYEEEE. V trimming: 0 bases; J trimming: 7 bases; junction bases outside the gene matches: 17. The CDR3 DNA is TGTGCCAGCAGCTTGGAAGGCTGGCTAGCGGGCGCCGGAGGGACCCAGTACTTC. Translated: CASSLEGWLAGAGGTQYF.

The chain links TRBV28 to TRBJ1-6; D possibly corresponds to TRBD1 (5 bases). The CDR3 consists of 15 residues. Per the germline V gene, CDR1 is MDHEN and CDR2 is SYDVKM. Trimming left V 6 bases short and J 7 bases short, with 16 bases between. CDR3 amino acids: CASRSPRVINSPLHF. The CDR3 DNA is TGTGCCAGCAGATCGCCCAGGGTGATCAATTCACCCCTCCACTTT.

The chain joins TRBV3-1 (or the pseudogene TRBV3-2) to TRBJ1-4, with TRBD1 as a possible D gene (6 bases). This CDR3 contains 18 residues. Germline V lookup: CDR1 LGHDT, CDR2 YNNKEL (reference sequence). The germline V and J ends were trimmed by 4 bases and 6 bases, with 24 bases remaining between them. CDR3 sequence: CASSLSFGGGPRYEKLFF. The CDR3, as DNA: TGTGCCAGCAGCCTTTCTTTTGGGGGGGGCCCAAGGTATGAAAAACTGTTTTTT.

J is TRBJ2-1 and V is TRBV7-2, with 8 bases fitting TRBD2. Trimming removed 5 bases from V and 16 bases from J; junction bases left unmatched: 19. Per germline, CDR1 SGHTA and CDR2 FQGNSA. The length of the CDR3 is 15 residues. The CDR3 spells CASSPDGLAGLAAFF. CDR3 sequence (DNA): TGTGCCAGCAGCCCAGATGGGCTAGCGGGCCTCGCTGCCTTCTTC.

Note on this clone: Different DNA sequences within this sample yield the same CDR3. The rearrangement uses TRBV18 and TRBJ1-4, with D possibly matching TRBD1 (5 bases). Germline V gene sequence: CDR1 KGHSH, CDR2 LQKENI. The CDR3 is 14 amino acids. Between the trimmed V and J ends, which lost 3 bases and 4 bases, there was a span of 9 bases. DNA of the CDR3: TGTGCCAGCTCACCCGACAGAAGTAATGAAAAACTGTTTTTT. Translation: CASSPDRSNEKLFF.

J is TRBJ2-7 and V is TRBV3-1 (or the pseudogene TRBV3-2), with 10 bases identical to TRBD2. Germline CDR1 and CDR2: LGHDT and YNNKEL (reference sequence). Trimming cost V 2 bases and J 0 bases; bases outside gene matches: 7. The CDR3 contains 17 residues. The CDR3 DNA reads TGTGCCAGCAGCCAACCACGACTAGCGGGTCGCTCCTACGAGCAGTACTTC. Translated: CASSQPRLAGRSYEQYF.

This chain joins TRBV5-8 and TRBJ2-3; tentative D call: TRBD2 (6 bases). Germline V gives CDR1 SGHTS, CDR2 YDEGEE. V shed 3 bases and J shed 0 bases, with 11 bases lying between them. The CDR3 contains 15 residues. CDR3 region: CASSSGRQSTDTQYF. The CDR3 bases are TGTGCCAGCAGCTCGGGGAGGCAAAGCACAGATACGCAGTATTTT.

This chain links TRBV5-8 with TRBJ2-7, with TRBD1 matching over 12 bases. V shed 3 bases and J 2 bases; nucleotides not matched to a gene: 6. The germline CDR1 and CDR2 sequences are SGHTS and YDEGEE. This CDR3 comprises 16 residues. CDR3 DNA sequence: TGTGCCAGCAGCTGGGGACAGGGGGCAATCGCCTACGAGCAGTACTTC. Amino acids: CASSWGQGAIAYEQYF.

This sequence joins TRBV19 and TRBJ1-5, with 8 bases lining up with TRBD1. V lost 2 bases, J lost 6 bases, and 9 bases stayed unmatched. Germline lookup yields CDR1 LNHDA and CDR2 SQIVND (reference sequence). CDR3 size: 16 residues. CDR3 in DNA: TGTGCCAGTAGTATATTCCAGGGGGCGAGGATTCAGCCCCAGCATTTT. It codes for CASSIFQGARIQPQHF.

The chain employs TRBV5-1 and TRBJ2-2; 7 bases agree with TRBD2. Trimming at V came to 0 bases and at J to 4 bases, leaving 6 bases not matched to a gene. The CDR3 extends over 16 amino acids. Germline values: CDR1 SGHRS, CDR2 YFSETQ. As DNA, the CDR3 is TGCGCCAGCAGCTTGGTAGCTAGCGGAGCCACCGGGGAGCTGTTTTTT. Its translation is CASSLVASGATGELFF. The variable domain in full, completed from reference TRBV5-1 and TRBJ2-2, reads KAGVTQTPRYLIKTRGQQVTLSCSPISGHRSVSWYQQTPGQGLQFLFEYFSETQRNKGNFPGRFSGRQFSNSRSEMNVSTLELGDSALYLCASSLVASGATGELFFGEGSRLTVL.

V is TRBV5-1 and J is TRBJ2-2; possibly TRBD2 for D (5 bases). Germline lookup yields CDR1 SGHRS and CDR2 YFSETQ. This CDR3 comprises 14 residues. V was shortened by 4 bases and J by 0 bases, with 7 bases between the two germline ends. CDR3 region: CASSPGTNTGELFF. Written as DNA, the CDR3 is TGCGCCAGCAGCCCCGGGACGAACACCGGGGAGCTGTTTTTT.

The J gene is TRBJ2-2, the V gene TRBV10-1; TRBD2 agrees at 7 bases. CDR1 and CDR2 from the germline V gene are WNHNN and SYGVQD (reference sequence). V dropped 4 bases and J dropped 5; count of bases not matched to a gene: 1. This CDR3 is 13 amino acids long. This CDR3 reads CASSVGGTGELFF. The CDR3, as DNA: TGCGCCAGCAGTGTCGGGGGGACCGGGGAGCTGTTTTTT.

This chain joins TRBV2 and TRBJ2-3, with a possible D match to TRBD1 (5 bases). Germline values: CDR1 SNHLY, CDR2 FYNNEI. V was shortened by 8 bases and J by 1 base, with 13 bases between the two germline ends. There are 14 residues in the CDR3. The CDR3 nucleotides read TGTGCCAGCGGTCGACAGTTCCGCACAGATACGCAGTATTTT. This codes for CASGRQFRTDTQYF. Combining the CDR3 with reference TRBV2 and TRBJ2-3 gives the whole variable domain EPEVTQTPSHQVTQMGQEVILRCVPISNHLYFYWYRQILGQKVEFLVSFYNNEISEKSEIFDDQFSVERPDGSNFTLKIRSTKLEDSAMYFCASGRQFRTDTQYFGPGTRLTVL.